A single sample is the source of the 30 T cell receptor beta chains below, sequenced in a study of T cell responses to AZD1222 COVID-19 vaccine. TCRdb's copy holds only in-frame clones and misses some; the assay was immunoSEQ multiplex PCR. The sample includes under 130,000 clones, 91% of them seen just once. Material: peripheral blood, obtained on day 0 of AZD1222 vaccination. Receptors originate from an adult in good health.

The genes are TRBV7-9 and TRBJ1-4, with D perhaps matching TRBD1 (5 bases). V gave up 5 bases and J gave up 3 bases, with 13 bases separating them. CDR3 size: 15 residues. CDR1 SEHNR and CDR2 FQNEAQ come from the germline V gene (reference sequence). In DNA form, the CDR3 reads TGTGCCAGCAGCCCCACCGGGGCGGCTAATGAAAAACTGTTTTTT. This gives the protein CASSPTGAANEKLFF.

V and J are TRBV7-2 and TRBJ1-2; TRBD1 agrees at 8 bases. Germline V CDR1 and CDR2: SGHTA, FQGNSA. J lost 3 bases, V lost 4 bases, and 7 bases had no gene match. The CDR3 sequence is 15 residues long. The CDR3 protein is CASSSRTGGDYGYTF. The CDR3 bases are TGTGCCAGCAGCTCCCGCACAGGGGGTGACTATGGCTACACCTTC.

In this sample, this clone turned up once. Written as DNA, the CDR3 is TGTGCCAGCAGCTCCTCCGGGATTAGCTCCTACGAGCAGTACTTC. Its protein is CASSSSGISSYEQYF. The chain links TRBV7-2 to TRBJ2-7; perhaps TRBD2 as D (5 bases). The V end was cut by 4 bases, the J end by 0 bases, with 13 bases between. There are 15 residues in the CDR3. Germline loops: CDR1 SGHTA, CDR2 FQGNSA.

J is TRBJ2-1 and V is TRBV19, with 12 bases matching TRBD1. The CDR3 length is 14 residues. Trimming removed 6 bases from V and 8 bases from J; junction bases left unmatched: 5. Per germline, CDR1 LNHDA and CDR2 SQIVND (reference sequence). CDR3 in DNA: TGTGCCAGTAGAGGGACAGGGGGCATCGATGAGCAGTTCTTC. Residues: CASRGTGGIDEQFF.

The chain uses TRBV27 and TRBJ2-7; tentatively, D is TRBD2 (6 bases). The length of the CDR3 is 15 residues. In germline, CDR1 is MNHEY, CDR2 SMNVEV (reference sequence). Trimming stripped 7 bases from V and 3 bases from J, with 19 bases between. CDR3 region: CASTDFRGGNYEQYF. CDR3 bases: TGTGCCAGCACCGATTTCCGAGGCGGGAACTACGAGCAGTACTTC.

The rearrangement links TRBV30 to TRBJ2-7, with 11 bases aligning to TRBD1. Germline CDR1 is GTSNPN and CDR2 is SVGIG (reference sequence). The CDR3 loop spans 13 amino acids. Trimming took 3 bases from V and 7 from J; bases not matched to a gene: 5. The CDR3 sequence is CAWSGQGAREQYF. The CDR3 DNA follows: TGTGCCTGGAGCGGACAGGGGGCGAGGGAGCAGTACTTC.

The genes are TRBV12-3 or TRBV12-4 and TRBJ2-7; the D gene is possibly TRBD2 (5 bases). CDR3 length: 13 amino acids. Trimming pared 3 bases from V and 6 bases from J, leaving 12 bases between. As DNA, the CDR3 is TGTGCCAGCAGTTTCAGAGCAAGCGGCGAGCAGTACTTC. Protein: CASSFRASGEQYF.

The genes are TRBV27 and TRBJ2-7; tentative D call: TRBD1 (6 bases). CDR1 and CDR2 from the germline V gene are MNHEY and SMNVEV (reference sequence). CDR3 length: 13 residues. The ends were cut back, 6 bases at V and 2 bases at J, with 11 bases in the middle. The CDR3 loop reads CASSWGQTYEQYF. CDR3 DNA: TGTGCCAGCAGCTGGGGACAAACCTACGAGCAGTACTTC.

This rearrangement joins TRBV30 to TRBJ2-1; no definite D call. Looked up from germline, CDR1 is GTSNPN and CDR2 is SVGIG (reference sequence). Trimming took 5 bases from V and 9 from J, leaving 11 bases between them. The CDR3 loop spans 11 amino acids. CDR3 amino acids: CAWVVIGEQFF. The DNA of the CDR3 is TGTGCCTGGGTGGTCATAGGTGAGCAGTTCTTC.

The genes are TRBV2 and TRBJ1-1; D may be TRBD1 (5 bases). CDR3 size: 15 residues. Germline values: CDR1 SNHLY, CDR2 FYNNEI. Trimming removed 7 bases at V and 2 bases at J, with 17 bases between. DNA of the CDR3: TGTGCCAGCAAAGGGCAGGGCAGGCCAAACACTGAAGCTTTCTTT. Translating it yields CASKGQGRPNTEAFF.

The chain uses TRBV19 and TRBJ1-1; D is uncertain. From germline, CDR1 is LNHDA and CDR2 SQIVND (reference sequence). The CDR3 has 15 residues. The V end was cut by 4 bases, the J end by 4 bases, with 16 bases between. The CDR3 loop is CASSSVATGITEAFF. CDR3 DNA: TGTGCCAGTAGTAGCGTCGCGACCGGGATCACTGAAGCTTTCTTT.

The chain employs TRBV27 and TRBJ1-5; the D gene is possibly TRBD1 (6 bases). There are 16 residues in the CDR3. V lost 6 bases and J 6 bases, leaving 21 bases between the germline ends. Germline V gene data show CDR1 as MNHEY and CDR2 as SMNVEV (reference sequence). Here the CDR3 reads CASRLNGGLARQPQHF. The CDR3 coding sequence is TGTGCCAGCAGGCTAAATGGGGGGCTCGCGCGTCAGCCCCAGCATTTT.

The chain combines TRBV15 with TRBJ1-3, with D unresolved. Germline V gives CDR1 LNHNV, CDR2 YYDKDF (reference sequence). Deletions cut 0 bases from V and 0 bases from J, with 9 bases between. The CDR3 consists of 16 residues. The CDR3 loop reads CATSRDNGVSGNTIYF. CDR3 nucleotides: TGTGCCACCAGCAGAGATAACGGGGTCTCTGGAAACACCATATATTTT.

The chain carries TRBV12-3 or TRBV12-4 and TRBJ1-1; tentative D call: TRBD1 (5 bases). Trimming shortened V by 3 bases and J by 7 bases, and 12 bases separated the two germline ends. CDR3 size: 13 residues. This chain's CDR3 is CASSFGAGLEAFF. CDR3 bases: TGTGCCAGCAGTTTTGGGGCGGGACTTGAAGCTTTCTTT.

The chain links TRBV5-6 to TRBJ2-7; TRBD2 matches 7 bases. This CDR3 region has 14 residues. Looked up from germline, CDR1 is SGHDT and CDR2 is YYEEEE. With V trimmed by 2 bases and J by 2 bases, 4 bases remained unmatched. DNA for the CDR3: TGTGCCAGCAGCTTCACTAGCGCTACCTACGAGCAGTACTTC. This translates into CASSFTSATYEQYF.

The CDR3, as DNA: TGTGCCATCAGTGAGGGCAGTGGAGGGACTGAAGCTTTCTTT. Amino acids: CAISEGSGGTEAFF. The rearrangement joins TRBV10-3 to TRBJ1-1; no clear D. CDR3 size: 14 residues. Germline V lookup: CDR1 ENHRY, CDR2 SYGVKD. Trimming removed 2 bases from V and 5 bases from J, with 12 bases in between.

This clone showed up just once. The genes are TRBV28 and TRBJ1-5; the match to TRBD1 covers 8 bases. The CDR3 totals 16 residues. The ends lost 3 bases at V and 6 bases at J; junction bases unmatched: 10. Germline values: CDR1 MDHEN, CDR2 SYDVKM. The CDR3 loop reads CASSFGGGQGLQPQHF. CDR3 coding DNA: TGTGCCAGCAGTTTTGGTGGTGGACAGGGTCTTCAGCCCCAGCATTTT.

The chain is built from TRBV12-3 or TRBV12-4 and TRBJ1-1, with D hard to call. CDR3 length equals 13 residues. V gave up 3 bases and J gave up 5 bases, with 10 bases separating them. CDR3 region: CASSFMGGTEAFF. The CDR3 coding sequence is TGTGCCAGCAGTTTTATGGGTGGGACTGAAGCTTTCTTT.

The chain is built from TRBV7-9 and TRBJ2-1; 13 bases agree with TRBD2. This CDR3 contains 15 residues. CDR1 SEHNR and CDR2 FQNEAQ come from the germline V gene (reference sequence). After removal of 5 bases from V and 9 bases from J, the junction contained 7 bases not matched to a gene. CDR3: CASSPGLAGFGEQFF. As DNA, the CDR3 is TGTGCCAGCAGCCCGGGACTAGCGGGATTCGGTGAGCAGTTCTTC. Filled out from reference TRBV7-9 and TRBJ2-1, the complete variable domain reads DTGVSQNPRHKITKRGQNVTFRCDPISEHNRLYWYRQTLGQGPEFLTYFQNEAQLEKSRLLSDRFSAERPKGSFSTLEIQRTEQGDSAMYLCASSPGLAGFGEQFFGPGTRLTVL.

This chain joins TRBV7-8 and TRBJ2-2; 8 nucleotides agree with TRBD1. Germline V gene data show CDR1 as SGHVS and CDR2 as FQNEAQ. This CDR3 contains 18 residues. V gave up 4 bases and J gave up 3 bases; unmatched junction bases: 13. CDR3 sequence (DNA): TGTGCCAGCAGCTCCCGGACAGGGACGTTTCAGTACACCGGGGAGCTGTTTTTT. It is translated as CASSSRTGTFQYTGELFF. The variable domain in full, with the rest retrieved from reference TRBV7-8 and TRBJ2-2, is GAGVSQSPRYKVAKRGQDVALRCDPISGHVSLFWYQQALGQGPEFLTYFQNEAQLDKSGLPSDRFFAERPEGSVSTLKIQRTQQEDSAVYLCASSSRTGTFQYTGELFFGEGSRLTVL.

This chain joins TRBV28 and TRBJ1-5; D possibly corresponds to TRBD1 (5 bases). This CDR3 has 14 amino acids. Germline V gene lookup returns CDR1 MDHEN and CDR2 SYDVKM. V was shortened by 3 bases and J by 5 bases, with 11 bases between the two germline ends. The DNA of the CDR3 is TGTGCCAGCAGTTTGAAGGGGCGATATCAGCCCCAGCATTTT. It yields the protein CASSLKGRYQPQHF.

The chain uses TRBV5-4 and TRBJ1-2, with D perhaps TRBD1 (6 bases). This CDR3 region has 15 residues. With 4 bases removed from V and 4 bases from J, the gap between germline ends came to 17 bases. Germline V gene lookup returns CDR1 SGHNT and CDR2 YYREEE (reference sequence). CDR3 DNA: TGTGCCAGCAGCCCAGAACGGGGGCTCTTCTATGGCTACACCTTC. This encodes CASSPERGLFYGYTF. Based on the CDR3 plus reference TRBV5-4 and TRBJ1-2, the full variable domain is ETGVTQSPTHLIKTRGQQVTLRCSSQSGHNTVSWYQQALGQGPQFIFQYYREEENGRGNFPPRFSGLQFPNYSSELNVNALELDDSALYLCASSPERGLFYGYTFGSGTRLTVV.

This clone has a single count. The CDR3 DNA follows: TGTGCCAGCAGCTTAATTTCTTCAGGAGCATACACCGGGGAGCTGTTTTTT. It is translated as CASSLISSGAYTGELFF. This rearrangement joins TRBV7-2 to TRBJ2-2; D is uncertain. The CDR3 totals 17 residues. V lost 2 bases and J lost 3, with 16 bases in between. CDR1 SGHTA and CDR2 FQGNSA come from the germline V gene.

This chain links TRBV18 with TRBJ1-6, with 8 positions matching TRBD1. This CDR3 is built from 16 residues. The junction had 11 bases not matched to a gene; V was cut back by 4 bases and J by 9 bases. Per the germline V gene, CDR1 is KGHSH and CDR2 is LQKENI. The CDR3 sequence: CASSRIDRGGTSPLHF. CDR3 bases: TGTGCCAGCTCACGAATAGACAGGGGCGGGACTTCACCCCTCCACTTT.

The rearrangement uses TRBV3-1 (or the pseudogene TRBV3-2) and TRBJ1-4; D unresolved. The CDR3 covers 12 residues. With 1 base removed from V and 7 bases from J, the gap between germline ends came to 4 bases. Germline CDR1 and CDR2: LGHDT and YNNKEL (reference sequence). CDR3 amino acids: CASSQGIEKLFF. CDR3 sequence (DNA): TGTGCCAGCAGCCAAGGGATTGAAAAACTGTTTTTT.

CDR3 in amino acids: CASSPQWTSGNTIYF. CDR3 bases: TGTGCCAGCAGCCCACAGTGGACCTCTGGAAACACCATATATTTT. The chain combines TRBV9 with TRBJ1-3; D gene ambiguous. The germline CDR1 and CDR2 sequences are SGDLS and YYNGEE. This CDR3 has 15 amino acids. V lost 4 bases to trimming and J lost 0 bases, with 11 bases between them.

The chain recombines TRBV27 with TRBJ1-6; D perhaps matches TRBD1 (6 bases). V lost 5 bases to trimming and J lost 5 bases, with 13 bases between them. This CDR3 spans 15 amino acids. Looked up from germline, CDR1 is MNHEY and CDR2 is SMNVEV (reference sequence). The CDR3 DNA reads TGTGCCAGCAGTCTCTGGACAGAAAATAATTCACCCCTCCACTTT. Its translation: CASSLWTENNSPLHF.

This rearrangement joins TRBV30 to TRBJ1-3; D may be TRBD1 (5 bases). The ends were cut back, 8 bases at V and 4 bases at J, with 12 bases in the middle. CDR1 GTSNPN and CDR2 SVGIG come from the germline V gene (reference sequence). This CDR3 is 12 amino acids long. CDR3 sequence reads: CAQKGSGNTIYF. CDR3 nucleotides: TGTGCCCAGAAGGGGTCCGGAAACACCATATATTTT.

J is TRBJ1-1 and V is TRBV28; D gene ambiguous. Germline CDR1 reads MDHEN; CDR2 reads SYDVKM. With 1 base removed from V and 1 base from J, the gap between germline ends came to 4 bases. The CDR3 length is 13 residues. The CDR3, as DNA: TGTGCCAGCAGTTTATCCAAGAACACTGAAGCTTTCTTT. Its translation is CASSLSKNTEAFF. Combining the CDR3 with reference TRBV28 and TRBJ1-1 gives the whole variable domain DVKVTQSSRYLVKRTGEKVFLECVQDMDHENMFWYRQDPGLGLRLIYFSYDVKMKEKGDIPEGYSVSREKKERFSLILESASTNQTSMYLCASSLSKNTEAFFGQGTRLTVV.

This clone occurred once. The CDR3 loop is CASSDLGSYGYTF. CDR3 bases: TGTGCCAGCAGTGACCTGGGGAGCTATGGCTACACCTTC. This rearrangement joins TRBV6-4 to TRBJ1-2; no reliable D call. Germline V gene lookup returns CDR1 MRHNA and CDR2 SNTAGT. The CDR3 contains 13 residues. Trimming shortened V by 2 bases and J by 4 bases, and 8 bases separated the two germline ends.